This T cell receptor (beta chain) was observed in a study of T-cell memory formation after mild COVID-19. At the level of the study: Clusters of TCRs were largely donor specific.

Study conclusions and caveats: Pre-infection memory contained some responding clones, which suggested that cross-reactive memory had joined. Among contracting clones, CD4+ were mainly CM/EM and CD8+ enriched in EMRA.

Germline lookup yields CDR1 SNHLY and CDR2 FYNNEI. The CDR3 totals 15 residues. Trimming left V 4 bases short and J 4 bases short, with 16 bases between. 5'RACE with constant-segment primers built TCRalpha and TCRbeta cDNA libraries with UMIs. In TCRdb, the 5' RACE reads were re-called with MiXCR into one record per CDR3 protein. The table shows about 45,000 distinct CDR3 sequences, with roughly 7.2% occurring only once. This clonotype has just a few counts. What it binds is not known. Sequencing used PBMCs or a T cell subset sorted from them (not recorded which). V usage is TRBV2 and J usage is TRBJ1-2; weak D call: TRBD1 (6 bases). The TCR sequence derives from a man aged 18 to 30 who had mild COVID-19 (a few samples of this study predate the infection). Cell type and time point are not known. This chain's CDR3 is CASSGTGAQGYGYTF. In DNA, the CDR3 is TGTGCCAGCAGTGGCACGGGGGCGCAGGGCTATGGCTACACCTTC.